The 32 T cell receptor beta chains reported below all come from one sample, sequenced in a study of blood T cell repertoires in COVID-19. Some clones are missing from TCRdb's copy, which holds only in-frame ones; the method was immunoSEQ multiplex PCR. The sample lists 300,000 to 500,000 clones, approximately 90% occurring once. Sequencing used PBMCs or T cells enriched from blood (not recorded which). The receptor source for this set is a woman in her twenties or thirties with acute COVID-19.

This clone appeared once. V and J are TRBV18 and TRBJ1-6; D is uncertain. Trimming removed 5 bases at V and 0 bases at J, with 11 bases between. The CDR3 extends over 16 amino acids. Germline assignment: CDR1 KGHSH and CDR2 LQKENI. CDR3 in DNA: TGTGCCAGCTCAGACGTCCGCGGCTCCTATAATTCACCCCTCCACTTT. It translates to CASSDVRGSYNSPLHF.

The V gene is TRBV19, the J gene TRBJ1-4; D gene unclear. The V gene lost 5 bases and the J gene lost 5 bases, with 6 bases spanning the gap. Per the germline V gene, CDR1 is LNHDA and CDR2 is SQIVND (reference sequence). The CDR3 length is 12 residues. Here the CDR3 reads CASSFLNEKLFF. In nucleotides, the CDR3 is TGTGCCAGTAGTTTTCTAAATGAAAAACTGTTTTTT.

The J gene is TRBJ2-2, the V gene TRBV7-2; perhaps TRBD1 as D (6 bases). Germline V gene sequence: CDR1 SGHTA, CDR2 FQGNSA. The length of the CDR3 is 14 residues. V lost 6 bases and J lost 8, with 16 bases in between. CDR3 region: CASRQTGNRGELFF. In nucleotides, the CDR3 is TGTGCCAGCAGGCAAACAGGGAACAGAGGGGAGCTGTTTTTT.

The chain uses TRBV19 and TRBJ1-5; 9 bases match TRBD1. The V gene's germline CDR1 is LNHDA and CDR2 SQIVND (reference sequence). V lost 1 base and J lost 8; bases outside the gene matches: 6. The CDR3 extends over 15 amino acids. DNA for the CDR3: TGTGCCAGTAGTATAGGGGGACAGGGTAGGGAGCCCCAGCATTTT. Its protein is CASSIGGQGREPQHF. Variable domain in full (rest from reference TRBV19 and TRBJ1-5): DGGITQSPKYLFRKEGQNVTLSCEQNLNHDAMYWYRQDPGQGLRLIYYSQIVNDFQKGDIAEGYSVSREKKESFPLTVTSAQKNPTAFYLCASSIGGQGREPQHFGDGTRLSIL.

V and J are TRBV5-1 and TRBJ2-3; 8 bases agree with TRBD1. CDR3 length: 14 residues. The V and J ends lost 4 bases and 4 bases, in that order; junction bases with no gene match: 5. Germline CDR1 is SGHRS and CDR2 is YFSETQ. The CDR3 DNA reads TGCGCCAGCAGCGTAGGACAGGGAGCAGATACGCAGTATTTT. This codes for CASSVGQGADTQYF.

The chain links TRBV5-1 to TRBJ2-7; 8 bases match TRBD2. The germline V gene has CDR1 SGHRS and CDR2 YFSETQ. The CDR3 totals 13 residues. The trim removed 2 bases at V and 3 bases at J, leaving 1 base unmatched. The CDR3 reads CASSFSGGYEQYF. The CDR3 nucleotides read TGCGCCAGCAGCTTCAGCGGGGGCTACGAGCAGTACTTC.

The chain employs TRBV21-1 and TRBJ2-7; TRBD1 reflects the table's D call only, with no check against the DNA. TRBV21-1 is a known pseudogene. The CDR3 contains 16 residues. CDR3 sequence (DNA): TGTGCCAGCAGCAAAGCGCAGGGGACGGGAACCTACGAGCAGTACTTC. It codes for CASSKAQGTGTYEQYF.

The J gene is TRBJ2-7, the V gene TRBV9, with a weak D call TRBD2 (6 bases). Trimming removed 4 bases at V and 0 bases at J, with 14 bases between. Per germline, CDR1 SGDLS and CDR2 YYNGEE. The CDR3 sequence is 15 residues long. CDR3 protein: CASSPGGGISYEQYF. The CDR3 DNA follows: TGTGCCAGCAGCCCCGGAGGCGGGATCTCCTACGAGCAGTACTTC.

The V call is TRBV6-5, the J call TRBJ1-6; D ambiguous. The CDR3 loop spans 15 amino acids. Per germline, CDR1 MNHEY and CDR2 SVGAGI. V lost 5 bases and J lost 8, with 16 bases in between. The CDR3: CASSRLERWDSPLHF. The CDR3 region has the DNA TGTGCCAGCAGTCGCCTAGAGCGCTGGGATTCACCCCTCCACTTT.

The rearrangement links TRBV5-6 to TRBJ2-3; D gene uncertain. V gave up 0 bases and J gave up 6 bases, with 2 bases separating them. The CDR3 covers 11 residues. Germline CDR1 and CDR2: SGHDT and YYEEEE. The CDR3 protein is CASSLADTQYF. In DNA form, the CDR3 reads TGTGCCAGCAGCTTGGCGGATACGCAGTATTTT.

The chain recombines TRBV7-2 with TRBJ1-5, with 10 bases fitting TRBD1. V dropped 5 bases and J dropped 4; count of bases not matched to a gene: 11. Germline V gene lookup returns CDR1 SGHTA and CDR2 FQGNSA. This CDR3 is 17 amino acids long. The CDR3 DNA reads as TGTGCCAGCAGCACACGACCCGGGACAGGGGCTAATCAGCCCCAGCATTTT. Amino acid sequence: CASSTRPGTGANQPQHF.

This sequence joins TRBV24-1 and TRBJ2-1, with TRBD1 matching 7 bases. The CDR3 length is 16 residues. The junction had 4 bases not matched to a gene; V was cut back by 2 bases and J by 1 base. Germline CDR1 is KGHDR and CDR2 is SFDVKD. CDR3 bases: TGTGCCACCAGTGATTACCGGGACAGTTCCTACAATGAGCAGTTCTTC. It specifies CATSDYRDSSYNEQFF.

The chain uses TRBV2 and TRBJ2-7, with a possible D match to TRBD2 (5 bases). Germline V gene data show CDR1 as SNHLY and CDR2 as FYNNEI. V lost 6 bases to trimming and J lost 0 bases, with 15 bases between them. The CDR3 totals 15 residues. The CDR3 sequence is CASSGEGVSSYEQYF. The CDR3 nucleotides are TGTGCCAGCAGCGGGGAAGGAGTGAGCTCCTACGAGCAGTACTTC.

This chain joins TRBV7-2 and TRBJ2-5, with D possibly TRBD2 on 5 matching bases. V was pared by 3 bases and J by 5 bases, with 10 bases between. CDR1 is SGHTA, CDR2 FQGNSA, per germline. The length of the CDR3 is 13 residues. Written as DNA, the CDR3 is TGTGCCAGCAGCTTTAGAGGGTTGGAGACCCAGTACTTC. Translated: CASSFRGLETQYF.

This chain uses TRBV5-5 with TRBJ2-3; tentatively, D is TRBD2 (6 bases). The CDR3 extends over 14 amino acids. Germline V gives CDR1 SGHKS, CDR2 YYEKEE (reference sequence). The V end was cut by 5 bases, the J end by 0 bases, with 10 bases between. DNA for the CDR3: TGTGCCAGCAGGGCGGGGACTAGCACAGATACGCAGTATTTT. As protein: CASRAGTSTDTQYF. Combining the CDR3 with reference TRBV5-5 and TRBJ2-3 gives the whole variable domain DAGVTQSPTHLIKTRGQQVTLRCSPISGHKSVSWYQQVLGQGPQFIFQYYEKEERGRGNFPDRFSARQFPNYSSELNVNALLLGDSALYLCASRAGTSTDTQYFGPGTRLTVL.

The genes are TRBV7-6 and TRBJ2-2, with D possibly matching TRBD1 (6 bases). The germline V gene encodes CDR1 SGHVS and CDR2 FNYEAQ. CDR3 length: 13 amino acids. The germline V and J ends were trimmed by 10 bases and 4 bases, with 13 bases remaining between them. The CDR3 region is CAINREFTGELFF. The CDR3 region has the DNA TGTGCCATCAACAGGGAATTCACCGGGGAGCTGTTTTTT.

The genes are TRBV5-1 and TRBJ2-7; D unclear. Germline V lookup: CDR1 SGHRS, CDR2 YFSETQ. This CDR3 is built from 15 residues. V dropped 0 bases and J dropped 0 bases, with 10 bases sitting between them. The CDR3 bases are TGCGCCAGCAGCTTGGACCAGGTCCGCTCCTACGAGCAGTACTTC. This gives the protein CASSLDQVRSYEQYF.

The J gene is TRBJ2-1, the V gene TRBV29-1; TRBD2 agrees at 8 bases. The CDR3 is 13 amino acids. The germline gives CDR1 SQVTM, CDR2 ANQGSEA. V lost 4 bases and J lost 7; bases outside the gene matches: 6. The CDR3 protein is CSVGRGDYNEQFF. The CDR3 nucleotides read TGCAGCGTTGGGCGGGGGGATTATAATGAGCAGTTCTTC.

This chain joins TRBV15 and TRBJ1-1; D is undetermined. This CDR3 contains 13 residues. The germline V and J ends were trimmed by 0 bases and 7 bases, with 9 bases remaining between them. From germline, CDR1 is LNHNV and CDR2 YYDKDF (reference sequence). The CDR3 DNA is TGTGCCACCAGCAGAGATTTTCTATATGAAGCTTTCTTT. This gives the protein CATSRDFLYEAFF.

This chain uses TRBV7-2 with TRBJ2-3, with 10 bases that match TRBD1. The CDR3 sequence is 14 residues long. Trimming removed 11 bases from V and 0 bases from J; junction bases left unmatched: 5. The germline CDR1 and CDR2 sequences are SGHTA and FQGNSA. The CDR3 DNA sequence: TGTGCCGGGGGGACAGGGGTCAGCACAGATACGCAGTATTTT. Encoded protein: CAGGTGVSTDTQYF.

The gene calls are TRBV18 and TRBJ1-2, with D maybe TRBD1 (5 bases). The germline V gene encodes CDR1 KGHSH and CDR2 LQKENI. Between the trimmed V and J ends, which lost 7 bases and 8 bases, there was a span of 17 bases. This CDR3 contains 13 residues. In nucleotides, the CDR3 is TGTGCCAGCTATACAGGCGAACCCCAGGGCTACACCTTC. It yields the protein CASYTGEPQGYTF.

The chain links TRBV7-9 to TRBJ2-7; a possible D gene is TRBD2 (5 bases). Germline V lookup: CDR1 SEHNR, CDR2 FQNEAQ (reference sequence). Trimming took 10 bases from V and 1 from J, leaving 14 bases between them. There are 13 residues in the CDR3. CDR3 sequence (DNA): TGTGCCACCGGAGGTGGTAGATCCTACGAGCAGTACTTC. Translated: CATGGGRSYEQYF.

A single count supports this clone. The chain has TRBV5-1 and TRBJ1-1, with D possibly matching TRBD1 (5 bases). The CDR3 is 15 amino acids. Trimming took 0 bases from V and 3 from J, leaving 12 bases between them. CDR1 and CDR2 (germline): SGHRS, YFSETQ. The chain's CDR3 is CASSLDQGGYTEAFF. CDR3 in DNA: TGCGCCAGCAGCTTGGATCAGGGAGGATACACTGAAGCTTTCTTT.

This clone was detected a few times. This chain links TRBV7-9 with TRBJ2-1, with a tentative D call TRBD1 (6 bases). The germline gives CDR1 SEHNR, CDR2 FQNEAQ (reference sequence). The CDR3 runs 15 residues. Trimming stripped 5 bases from V and 4 bases from J, with 15 bases between. CDR3 amino acids: CASSHGQIPYNEQFF. DNA of the CDR3: TGTGCCAGCAGCCACGGACAGATTCCTTACAATGAGCAGTTCTTC.

The rearrangement joins TRBV11-3 to TRBJ2-7; D might be TRBD1 (6 bases). The CDR3 consists of 14 residues. Germline V gives CDR1 SGHNT, CDR2 YENEEA. Deletions cut 3 bases from V and 1 base from J, with 10 bases between. The CDR3 DNA follows: TGTGCCAGCAGCTTGGCAGGACAGTCCTACGAGCAGTACTTC. It encodes CASSLAGQSYEQYF.

The chain recombines TRBV9 with TRBJ2-7; 9 bases are shared with TRBD2. The trim removed 3 bases at V and 3 bases at J, leaving 13 bases unmatched. Germline V gene sequence: CDR1 SGDLS, CDR2 YYNGEE. The CDR3 extends over 17 amino acids. The CDR3 is CASSARPGLAAFYEQYF. The CDR3 DNA reads TGTGCCAGCAGCGCCAGACCGGGACTAGCAGCCTTCTACGAGCAGTACTTC.

This clone was counted once. The chain uses TRBV7-2 and TRBJ2-2; 7 positions match TRBD1. Germline V lookup: CDR1 SGHTA, CDR2 FQGNSA. After removal of 2 bases from V and 6 bases from J, the junction contained 9 bases not matched to a gene. CDR3 size: 16 residues. The CDR3 region has the DNA TGTGCCAGCAGCTTACACGTGACAGGGCGTGCCGGGGAGCTGTTTTTT. The encoded protein is CASSLHVTGRAGELFF.

V is TRBV5-1 and J is TRBJ2-1; 10 nucleotides line up with TRBD2. The germline CDR1 and CDR2 sequences are SGHRS and YFSETQ. The CDR3 length is 16 residues. The V segment lost 1 base and the J segment 4 bases; nucleotides outside the gene matches: 5. CDR3 DNA: TGCGCCAGCAGCTTGAAAGCGGGGGGGCTTTACAATGAGCAGTTCTTC. Its protein product is CASSLKAGGLYNEQFF.

This clone was counted only a few times. The rearrangement joins TRBV18 to TRBJ1-5, with 8 bases aligning to TRBD1. J was trimmed by 7 bases and V by 4 bases; bases with no gene match: 6. CDR1 KGHSH and CDR2 LQKENI come from the germline V gene. There are 14 residues in the CDR3. The CDR3: CASSLQGAGQPQHF. The CDR3 DNA reads TGTGCCAGCTCACTGCAGGGGGCAGGACAGCCCCAGCATTTT.

CDR3 sequence reads: CASSPYVSSYEQYF. The CDR3 DNA follows: TGCGCCAGCAGCCCGTACGTCAGCTCCTACGAGCAGTACTTC. This chain connects TRBV5-1 to TRBJ2-7; no definite D call. The CDR3 covers 14 residues. Trimming cost V 4 bases and J 0 bases, with 11 bases left between them. CDR1 SGHRS and CDR2 YFSETQ come from the germline V gene.

The count of this clone is one. The rearrangement joins TRBV18 to TRBJ2-2; TRBD2 aligns across 10 bases. The germline V gene has CDR1 KGHSH and CDR2 LQKENI. This CDR3 spans 16 amino acids. Trimming at V came to 4 bases and at J to 0 bases, leaving 2 bases not matched to a gene. The CDR3 here is CASSQTSGTNTGELFF. CDR3 DNA: TGTGCCAGCTCACAAACTAGCGGGACGAACACCGGGGAGCTGTTTTTT.

This chain links TRBV7-9 with TRBJ1-1; D might be TRBD1 (5 bases). Germline loops: CDR1 SEHNR, CDR2 FQNEAQ (reference sequence). This CDR3 is 15 amino acids long. Trimming shortened V by 1 base and J by 5 bases, and 14 bases separated the two germline ends. This chain's CDR3 is CASSLGRGDVTEAFF. CDR3 DNA: TGTGCCAGCAGCTTAGGTCGCGGGGACGTGACTGAAGCTTTCTTT.